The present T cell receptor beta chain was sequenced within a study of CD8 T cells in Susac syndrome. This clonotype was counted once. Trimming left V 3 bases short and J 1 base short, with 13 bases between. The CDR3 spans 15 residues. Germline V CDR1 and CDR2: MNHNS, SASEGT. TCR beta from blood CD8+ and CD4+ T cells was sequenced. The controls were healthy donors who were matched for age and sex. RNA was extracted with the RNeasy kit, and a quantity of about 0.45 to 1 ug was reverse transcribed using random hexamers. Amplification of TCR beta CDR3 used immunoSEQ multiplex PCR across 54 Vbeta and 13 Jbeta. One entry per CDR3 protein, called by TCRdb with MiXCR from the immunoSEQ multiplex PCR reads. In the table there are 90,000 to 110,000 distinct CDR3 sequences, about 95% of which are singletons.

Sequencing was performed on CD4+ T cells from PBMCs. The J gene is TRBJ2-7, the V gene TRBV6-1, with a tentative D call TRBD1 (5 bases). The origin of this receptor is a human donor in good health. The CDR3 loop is CASSDGPGPSYEQYF. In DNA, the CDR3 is TGTGCCAGCAGTGACGGCCCAGGGCCTTCCTACGAGCAGTACTTC.